This T cell receptor beta chain was captured in a study of cytomegalovirus exposure and HLA in healthy donors. Researchers ran the PCR with 60 Vbeta and 13 Jbeta primers. Generated by immunoSEQ multiplex PCR, the TCRdb table keeps only in-frame clones and is missing some. The table records about 120,000 clones, 8% to 10% of them present only once. Sequenced: PBMCs. This receptor was taken from a man aged 30-40 years in good health and CMV-seronegative.

The CDR3 spells CASSPEERGEQYF. In DNA form, the CDR3 reads TGTGCCAGCAGCCCAGAAGAACGCGGCGAGCAGTACTTC. This rearrangement joins TRBV4-2 to TRBJ2-7; D uncertain. The V gene lost 4 bases and the J gene lost 6 bases, with 13 bases spanning the gap. This CDR3 spans 13 amino acids. Germline CDR1 and CDR2: LGHNA and YNFKEQ.